This T cell receptor beta chain is from a study of cytomegalovirus exposure and HLA in healthy donors. Findings and caveats of the study: Prior analysis indicated that the majority of TCR beta V segments exhibited productivity approximately 90% or approximately 30% of the time.

PCR amplification relied on 60 Vbeta primers (plus 13 Jbeta primers). Only in-frame clones appear in the TCRdb table, and some are missing; sequencing was by immunoSEQ multiplex PCR. Among 150,000 to 200,000 clones, around 79% were seen once, and the ten largest hold 4.3%. The ends were cut back, 1 base at V and 5 bases at J, with 8 bases in the middle. The length of the CDR3 is 13 residues. The germline V gene encodes CDR1 MGHDK and CDR2 SYGVNS. There are a few counts of this clone. The antigen remains undetermined. The sample taken for sequencing was PBMCs. The rearrangement uses TRBV25-1 and TRBJ1-1; no definite D call. The TCR originated in a man aged 40-49 years in good health and CMV-seronegative. The chain's CDR3 is CASSEFARTEAFF. The CDR3 region has the DNA TGTGCCAGCAGTGAATTCGCGAGGACTGAAGCTTTCTTT. Full variable domain (remainder filled in from reference TRBV25-1 and TRBJ1-1): EADIYQTPRYLVIGTGKKITLECSQTMGHDKMYWYQQDPGMELHLIHYSYGVNSTEKGDLSSESTVSRIRTEHFPLTLESARPSHTSQYLCASSEFARTEAFFGQGTRLTVV.